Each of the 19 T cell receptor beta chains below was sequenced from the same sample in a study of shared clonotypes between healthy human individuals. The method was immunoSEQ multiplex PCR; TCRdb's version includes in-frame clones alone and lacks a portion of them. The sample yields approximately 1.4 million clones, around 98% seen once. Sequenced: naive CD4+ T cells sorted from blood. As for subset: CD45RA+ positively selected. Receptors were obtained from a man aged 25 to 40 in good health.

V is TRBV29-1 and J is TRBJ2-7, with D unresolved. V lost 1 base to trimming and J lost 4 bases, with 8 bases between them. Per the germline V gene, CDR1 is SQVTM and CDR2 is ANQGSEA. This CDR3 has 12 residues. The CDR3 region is CSVEGHMYEQYF. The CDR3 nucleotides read TGCAGCGTTGAAGGGCATATGTACGAGCAGTACTTC.

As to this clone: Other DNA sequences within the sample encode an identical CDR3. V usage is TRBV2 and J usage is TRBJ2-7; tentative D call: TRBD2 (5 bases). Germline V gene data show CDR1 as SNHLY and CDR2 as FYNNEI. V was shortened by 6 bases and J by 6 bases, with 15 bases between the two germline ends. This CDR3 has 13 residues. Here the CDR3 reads CASSASGRSEQYF. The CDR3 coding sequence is TGTGCCAGCAGCGCTTCGGGAAGGAGCGAGCAGTACTTC.

CDR3 protein: CASHGTLYDTQYF. In nucleotides, the CDR3 is TGTGCCAGCCACGGGACTCTTTACGATACGCAGTATTTT. The chain recombines TRBV28 with TRBJ2-3; tentative D call: TRBD2 (6 bases). Germline V gene sequence: CDR1 MDHEN, CDR2 SYDVKM. Trimming left V 8 bases short and J 6 bases short, with 15 bases between. There are 13 residues in the CDR3.

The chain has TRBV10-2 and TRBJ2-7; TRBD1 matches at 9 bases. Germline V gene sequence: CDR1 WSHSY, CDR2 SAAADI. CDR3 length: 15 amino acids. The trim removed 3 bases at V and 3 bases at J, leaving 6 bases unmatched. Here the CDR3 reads CASSDPGQGVYEQYF. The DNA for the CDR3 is TGCGCCAGCAGTGATCCGGGACAGGGAGTCTACGAGCAGTACTTC.

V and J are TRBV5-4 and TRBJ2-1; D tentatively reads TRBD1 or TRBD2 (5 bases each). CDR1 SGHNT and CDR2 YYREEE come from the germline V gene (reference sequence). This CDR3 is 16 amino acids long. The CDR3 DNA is TGTGCAGCCAACAAGTGGGACCAACAAAGATACAATGAGCAGTTCTTC. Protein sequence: CAANKWDQQRYNEQFF.

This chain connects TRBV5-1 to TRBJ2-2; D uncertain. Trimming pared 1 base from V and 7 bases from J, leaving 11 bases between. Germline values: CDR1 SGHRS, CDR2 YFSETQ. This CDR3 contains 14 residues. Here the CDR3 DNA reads TGCGCCAGCAGCTTGCTCGGGTTTGGCGGGGAGCTGTTTTTT. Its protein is CASSLLGFGGELFF.

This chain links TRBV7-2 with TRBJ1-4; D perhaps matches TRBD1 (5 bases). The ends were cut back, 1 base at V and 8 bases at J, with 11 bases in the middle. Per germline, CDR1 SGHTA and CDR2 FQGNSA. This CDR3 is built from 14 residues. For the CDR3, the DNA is TGTGCCAGCAGCTTAGGAGGGGCCGGGGAAAAACTGTTTTTT. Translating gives CASSLGGAGEKLFF.

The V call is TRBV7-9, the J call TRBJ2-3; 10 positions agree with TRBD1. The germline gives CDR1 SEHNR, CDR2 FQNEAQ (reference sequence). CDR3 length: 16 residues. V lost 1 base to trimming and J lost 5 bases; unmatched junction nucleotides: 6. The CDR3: CASSLVGTGDGDTQYF. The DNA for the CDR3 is TGTGCCAGCAGCTTAGTTGGGACAGGGGATGGAGATACGCAGTATTTT.

The CDR3 is CAYAPGRRDNEQFF. CDR3 bases: TGTGCATACGCCCCAGGGAGGCGCGACAATGAGCAGTTCTTC. The V gene is TRBV30, the J gene TRBJ2-1, with TRBD2 as a possible D gene (6 bases). The germline V gene encodes CDR1 GTSNPN and CDR2 SVGIG (reference sequence). The CDR3 extends over 14 amino acids.

Here the CDR3 reads CASSSILGEPYNEQFF. DNA for the CDR3: TGTGCCAGCAGTTCCATACTAGGGGAACCCTACAATGAGCAGTTCTTC. The V call is TRBV27, the J call TRBJ2-1; D may correspond to TRBD1 or TRBD2 (5 bases each). The V end lost 4 bases, the J end lost 2 bases, and 15 bases lay between the germline ends. The CDR3 runs 16 residues. The germline V gene encodes CDR1 MNHEY and CDR2 SMNVEV (reference sequence).

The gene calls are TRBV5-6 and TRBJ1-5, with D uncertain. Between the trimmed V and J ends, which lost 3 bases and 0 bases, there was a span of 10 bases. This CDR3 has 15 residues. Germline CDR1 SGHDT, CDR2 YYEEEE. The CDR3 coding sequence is TGTGCCAGCAGCTCAGGACCGAATAGCAATCAGCCCCAGCATTTT. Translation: CASSSGPNSNQPQHF.

CDR3 loop: CASSLVDRGNTEAFF. The CDR3 DNA reads TGTGCCAGCAGCTTGGTAGACAGGGGGAACACTGAAGCTTTCTTT. This chain joins TRBV5-4 and TRBJ1-1, with 8 bases that match TRBD1. V shed 0 bases and J 1 base; nucleotides not matched to a gene: 2. The CDR3 spans 15 residues. The germline CDR1 and CDR2 sequences are SGHNT and YYREEE (reference sequence).

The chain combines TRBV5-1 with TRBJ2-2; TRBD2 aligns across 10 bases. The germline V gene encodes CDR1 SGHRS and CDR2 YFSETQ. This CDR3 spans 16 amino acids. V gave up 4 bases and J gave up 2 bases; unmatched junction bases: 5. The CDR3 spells CASSNGLAANTGELFF. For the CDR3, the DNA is TGCGCCAGCAGCAACGGACTAGCGGCTAACACCGGGGAGCTGTTTTTT.

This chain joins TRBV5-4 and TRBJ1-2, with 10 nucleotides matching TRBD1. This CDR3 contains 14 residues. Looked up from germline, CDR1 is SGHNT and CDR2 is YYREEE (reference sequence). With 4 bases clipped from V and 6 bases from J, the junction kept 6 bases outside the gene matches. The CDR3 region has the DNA TGTGCCAGCAGCGCCGACAGGGGGCTTGATGGCTACACCTTC. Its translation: CASSADRGLDGYTF.

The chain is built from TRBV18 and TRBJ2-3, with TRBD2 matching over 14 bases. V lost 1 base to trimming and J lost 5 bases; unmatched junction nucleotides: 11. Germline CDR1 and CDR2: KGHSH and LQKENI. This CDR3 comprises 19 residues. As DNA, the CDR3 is TGTGCCAGCTCACCACGGGGACTAGCGGGAGTCACAGCACAAGATACGCAGTATTTT. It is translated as CASSPRGLAGVTAQDTQYF.

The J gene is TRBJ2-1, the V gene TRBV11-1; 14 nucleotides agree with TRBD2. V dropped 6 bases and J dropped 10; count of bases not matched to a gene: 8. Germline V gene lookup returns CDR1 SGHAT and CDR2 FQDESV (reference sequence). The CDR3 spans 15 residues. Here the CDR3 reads CASSPRLAGGGEQFF. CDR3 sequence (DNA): TGTGCCAGCAGTCCCCGACTAGCGGGAGGGGGCGAGCAGTTCTTC.

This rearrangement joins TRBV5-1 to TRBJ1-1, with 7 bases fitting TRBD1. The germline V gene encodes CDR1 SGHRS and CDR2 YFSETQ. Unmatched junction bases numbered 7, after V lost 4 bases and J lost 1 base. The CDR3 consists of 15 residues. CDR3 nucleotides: TGCGCCAGCAGCACCCAGACAGGGACGAACACTGAAGCTTTCTTT. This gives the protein CASSTQTGTNTEAFF.

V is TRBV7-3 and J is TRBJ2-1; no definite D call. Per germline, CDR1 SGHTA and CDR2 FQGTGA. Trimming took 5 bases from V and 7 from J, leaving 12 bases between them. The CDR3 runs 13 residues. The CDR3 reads CASSPPRSNEQFF. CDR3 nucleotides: TGTGCCAGCAGCCCACCTCGGAGTAATGAGCAGTTCTTC. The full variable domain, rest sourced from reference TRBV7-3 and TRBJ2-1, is GAGVSQTPSNKVTEKGKYVELRCDPISGHTALYWYRQSLGQGPEFLIYFQGTGAADDSGLPNDRFFAVRPEGSVSTLKIQRTERGDSAVYLCASSPPRSNEQFFGPGTRLTVL.

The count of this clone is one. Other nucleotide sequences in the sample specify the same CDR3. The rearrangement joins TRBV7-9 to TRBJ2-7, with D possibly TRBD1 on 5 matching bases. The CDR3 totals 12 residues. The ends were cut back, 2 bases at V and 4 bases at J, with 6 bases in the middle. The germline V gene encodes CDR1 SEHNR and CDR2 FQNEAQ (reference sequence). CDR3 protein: CASSLSGYEQYF. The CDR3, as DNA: TGTGCCAGCAGCTTATCAGGGTACGAGCAGTACTTC.